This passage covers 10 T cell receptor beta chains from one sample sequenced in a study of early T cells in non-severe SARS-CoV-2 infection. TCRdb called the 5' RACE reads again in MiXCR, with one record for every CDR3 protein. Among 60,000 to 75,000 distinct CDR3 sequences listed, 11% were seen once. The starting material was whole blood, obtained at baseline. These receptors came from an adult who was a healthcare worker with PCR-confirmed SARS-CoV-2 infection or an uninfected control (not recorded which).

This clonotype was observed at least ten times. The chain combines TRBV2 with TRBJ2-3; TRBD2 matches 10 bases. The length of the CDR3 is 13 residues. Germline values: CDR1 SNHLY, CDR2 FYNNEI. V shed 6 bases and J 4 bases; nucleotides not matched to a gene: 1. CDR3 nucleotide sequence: TGTGCCAGCAGCGGACTAGCGGCAGATACGCAGTATTTT. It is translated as CASSGLAADTQYF.

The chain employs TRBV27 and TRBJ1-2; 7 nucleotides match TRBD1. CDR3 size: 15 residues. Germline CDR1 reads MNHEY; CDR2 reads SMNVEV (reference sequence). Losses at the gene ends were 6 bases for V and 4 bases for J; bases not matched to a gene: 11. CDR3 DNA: TGTGCCAGCAGACTCGGGACAGACGTCTCCTATGGCTACACCTTC. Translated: CASRLGTDVSYGYTF.

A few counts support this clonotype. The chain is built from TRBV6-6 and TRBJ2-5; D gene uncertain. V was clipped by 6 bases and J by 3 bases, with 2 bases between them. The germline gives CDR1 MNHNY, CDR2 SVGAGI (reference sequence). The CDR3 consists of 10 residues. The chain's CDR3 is CASRKETQYF. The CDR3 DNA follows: TGTGCCAGCAGAAAAGAGACCCAGTACTTC.

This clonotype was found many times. The CDR3 loop is CASSRGQWNTEAFF. DNA for the CDR3: TGCGCCAGCAGCAGGGGTCAATGGAACACTGAAGCTTTCTTT. The rearrangement uses TRBV5-1 and TRBJ1-1; D is possibly TRBD1 (5 bases). This CDR3 spans 14 amino acids. Germline assignment: CDR1 SGHRS and CDR2 YFSETQ. V lost 4 bases and J 1 base, leaving 11 bases between the germline ends.

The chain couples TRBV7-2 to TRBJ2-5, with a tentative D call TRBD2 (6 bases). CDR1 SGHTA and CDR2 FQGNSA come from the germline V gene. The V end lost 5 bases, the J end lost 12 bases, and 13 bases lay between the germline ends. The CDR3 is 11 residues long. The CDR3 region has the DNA TGTGCCAGCAGCGTGGGGACTCTCAAGTACTTC. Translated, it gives CASSVGTLKYF.

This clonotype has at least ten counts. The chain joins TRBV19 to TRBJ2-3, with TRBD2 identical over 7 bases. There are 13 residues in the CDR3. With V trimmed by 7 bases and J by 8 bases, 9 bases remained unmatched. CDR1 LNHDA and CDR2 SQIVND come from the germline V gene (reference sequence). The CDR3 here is CASTERDLGTQYF. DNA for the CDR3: TGTGCCAGTACGGAGCGGGATCTGGGTACGCAGTATTTT.

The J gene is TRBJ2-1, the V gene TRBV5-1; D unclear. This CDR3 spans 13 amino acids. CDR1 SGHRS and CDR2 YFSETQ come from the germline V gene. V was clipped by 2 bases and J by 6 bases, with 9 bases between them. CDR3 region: CASSFSHPNEQFF. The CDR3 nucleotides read TGCGCCAGCAGCTTTAGTCACCCCAATGAGCAGTTCTTC. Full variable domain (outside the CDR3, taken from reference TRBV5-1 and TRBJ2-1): KAGVTQTPRYLIKTRGQQVTLSCSPISGHRSVSWYQQTPGQGLQFLFEYFSETQRNKGNFPGRFSGRQFSNSRSEMNVSTLELGDSALYLCASSFSHPNEQFFGPGTRLTVL.

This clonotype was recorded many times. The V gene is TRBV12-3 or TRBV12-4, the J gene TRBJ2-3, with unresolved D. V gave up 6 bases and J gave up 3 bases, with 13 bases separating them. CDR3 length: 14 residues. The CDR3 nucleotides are TGTGCCAGCAGCGCACGGAGCGAAACAGATACGCAGTATTTT. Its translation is CASSARSETDTQYF.

The DNA of the CDR3 is TGTGCCAGTAAGCCTAGTGGGAACACCGGGGAGCTGTTTTTT. Protein product: CASKPSGNTGELFF. The genes are TRBV19 and TRBJ2-2; D call uncertain. The V gene lost 7 bases and the J gene lost 1 base, with 10 bases spanning the gap. Germline CDR1 and CDR2: LNHDA and SQIVND (reference sequence). The CDR3 is made up of 14 amino acids.

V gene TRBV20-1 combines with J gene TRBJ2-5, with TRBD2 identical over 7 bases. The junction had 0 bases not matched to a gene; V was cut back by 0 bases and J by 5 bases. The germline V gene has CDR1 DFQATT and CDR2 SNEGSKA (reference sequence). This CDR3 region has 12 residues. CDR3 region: CSAREGGETQYF. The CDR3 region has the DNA TGCAGTGCTAGAGAGGGGGGGGAGACCCAGTACTTC.